Below, 29 T cell receptor beta chains from the same sample are listed, as sequenced in a study of OX40 agonist ivuxolimab in advanced cancers. The table came from immunoSEQ multiplex PCR; TCRdb's copy has only in-frame clones and leaves some out. The repertoire holds tens of thousands of clones, with around 87% as singletons. The sample was CD4+ or CD8+ T cells sorted from blood, taken in a trial of the OX40 agonist ivuxolimab. These receptors originate from an adult with an advanced solid tumor such as melanoma, head and neck, liver or kidney cancer.

The gene calls are TRBV2 and TRBJ2-5; D call uncertain. CDR3 length equals 13 residues. In germline, CDR1 is SNHLY, CDR2 FYNNEI. The V end was cut by 7 bases, the J end by 5 bases, with 14 bases between. In DNA, the CDR3 is TGTGCCAGCAACCGGGCCAGGTGGGAGACCCAGTACTTC. This translates into CASNRARWETQYF.

This chain links TRBV5-1 with TRBJ2-7; no clear D. Trimming took off 0 bases at V and 0 bases at J, with 7 bases between the two ends. The germline CDR1 and CDR2 sequences are SGHRS and YFSETQ. The CDR3 is 14 residues long. As DNA, the CDR3 is TGCGCCAGCAGCTTGGGAGGCGGCTCCTACGAGCAGTACTTC. Amino acids: CASSLGGGSYEQYF.

This clone was seen a handful of times. CDR3 residues: CASRLDSSYQPQHF. CDR3 nucleotides: TGTGCCAGCAGATTGGACAGTTCTTATCAGCCCCAGCATTTT. The chain combines TRBV6-6 with TRBJ1-5; possibly TRBD1 for D (6 bases). The CDR3 length is 14 residues. Germline V gene lookup returns CDR1 MNHNY and CDR2 SVGAGI (reference sequence). With 6 bases removed from V and 5 bases from J, the gap between germline ends came to 14 bases.

This chain links TRBV18 with TRBJ2-1; maybe TRBD1 (7 bases). Germline V gives CDR1 KGHSH, CDR2 LQKENI. The CDR3 extends over 16 amino acids. Between the trimmed V and J ends, which lost 3 bases and 3 bases, there was a span of 15 bases. The CDR3, as DNA: TGTGCCAGCTCACCCCTTGGAGGGGGCGACTACAATGAGCAGTTCTTC. As protein: CASSPLGGGDYNEQFF.

This chain joins TRBV12-5 and TRBJ2-7; D unclear. The germline CDR1 and CDR2 sequences are LGHNT and FRNRAP. The CDR3 sequence is 14 residues long. Trimming shortened V by 6 bases and J by 1 base, and 13 bases separated the two germline ends. CDR3 in amino acids: CASGNFRNSYEQYF. In DNA form, the CDR3 reads TGTGCTAGTGGAAATTTCAGAAATTCCTACGAGCAGTACTTC.

V gene TRBV7-2 combines with J gene TRBJ2-5; D is perhaps TRBD1 or TRBD2 (6 bases each). V gave up 1 base and J gave up 2 bases, with 14 bases separating them. This CDR3 contains 16 residues. Germline V gene data show CDR1 as SGHTA and CDR2 as FQGNSA. CDR3 bases: TGTGCCAGCAGCTTAGTGGGGGGCGTGGTTCAAGAGACCCAGTACTTC. This encodes CASSLVGGVVQETQYF.

This chain joins TRBV5-4 and TRBJ2-5, with 7 bases identical to TRBD1. Germline trimming cut 4 bases from V and 3 bases from J; bases unmatched to any gene: 6. The germline CDR1 and CDR2 sequences are SGHNT and YYREEE (reference sequence). This CDR3 has 14 amino acids. The CDR3 sequence: CASSVKDRKETQYF. DNA of the CDR3: TGTGCCAGCAGCGTAAAGGACAGGAAAGAGACCCAGTACTTC. Combining the CDR3 with reference TRBV5-4 and TRBJ2-5 gives the whole variable domain ETGVTQSPTHLIKTRGQQVTLRCSSQSGHNTVSWYQQALGQGPQFIFQYYREEENGRGNFPPRFSGLQFPNYSSELNVNALELDDSALYLCASSVKDRKETQYFGPGTRLLVL.

V gene TRBV4-2 combines with J gene TRBJ2-2; D may match TRBD1 or TRBD2 (5 bases each). The germline V and J ends were trimmed by 4 bases and 5 bases, with 11 bases remaining between them. CDR1 and CDR2 from the germline V gene are LGHNA and YNFKEQ. The CDR3 consists of 14 residues. Written as DNA, the CDR3 is TGTGCCAGCAGCCGGGGCAGGGAGACCGGGGAGCTGTTTTTT. Translation: CASSRGRETGELFF.

V is TRBV11-2 and J is TRBJ1-2; 12 bases map to TRBD1. The germline V gene encodes CDR1 SGHAT and CDR2 FQNNGV. There are 15 residues in the CDR3. Trimming took 8 bases from V and 8 from J; bases not matched to a gene: 12. The CDR3 loop reads CASSVGQGAYGGYTF. In DNA form, the CDR3 reads TGTGCCAGCTCTGTGGGACAGGGGGCATATGGGGGCTACACCTTC.

CDR3 in DNA: TGTGCCAGCAGCGTAGGGGCATCTCCCCAGGGTTGGGAGACCCAGTACTTC. Translating gives CASSVGASPQGWETQYF. This chain joins TRBV9 and TRBJ2-5, with a weak D call TRBD1 (5 bases). CDR1 SGDLS and CDR2 YYNGEE come from the germline V gene. This CDR3 spans 17 amino acids. Trimming cost V 0 bases and J 5 bases, with 20 bases left between them.

The chain joins TRBV7-3 to TRBJ2-1; 9 positions agree with TRBD2. Germline V gives CDR1 SGHTA, CDR2 FQGTGA. The V segment lost 4 bases and the J segment 9 bases; nucleotides outside the gene matches: 13. This CDR3 has 16 residues. The DNA for the CDR3 is TGTGCCAGCAGCTCTCAGGGGGGACTAGCAACTAGTGAGCAGTTCTTC. Its protein is CASSSQGGLATSEQFF.

This clone has only one observation. The chain carries TRBV2 and TRBJ2-2, with 7 bases that match TRBD1. Germline V gene sequence: CDR1 SNHLY, CDR2 FYNNEI. The J segment lost 7 bases and the V segment lost 5 bases, leaving 4 bases of the junction unmatched. This CDR3 is built from 13 residues. The CDR3 protein is CASSKQGSGELFF. The CDR3 coding sequence is TGTGCCAGCAGTAAACAGGGGAGCGGGGAGCTGTTTTTT.

The rearrangement uses TRBV7-2 and TRBJ1-2; the D gene is possibly TRBD1 (5 bases). Germline V gives CDR1 SGHTA, CDR2 FQGNSA. The CDR3 spans 15 residues. Trimming left V 6 bases short and J 3 bases short, with 17 bases between. In DNA form, the CDR3 reads TGTGCCAGCAGAAAGGGGATTACGTCGGACTATGGCTACACCTTC. It encodes CASRKGITSDYGYTF.

The rearrangement uses TRBV6-1 and TRBJ2-2, with D maybe TRBD1 (5 bases). The CDR3 totals 16 residues. Germline lookup yields CDR1 MNHNS and CDR2 SASEGT. Trimming took off 2 bases at V and 0 bases at J, with 10 bases between the two ends. CDR3 sequence reads: CASSELQGANTGELFF. The DNA for the CDR3 is TGTGCCAGCAGTGAATTGCAGGGCGCGAACACCGGGGAGCTGTTTTTT.

The chain combines TRBV10-3 with TRBJ1-3, with D maybe TRBD1 (5 bases). The CDR3 has 14 residues. Trimming pared 11 bases from V and 2 bases from J, leaving 16 bases between. Germline assignment: CDR1 ENHRY and CDR2 SYGVKD. The DNA of the CDR3 is TGTGCCTACAGGCAGGAGGGGACTGGAAACACCATATATTTT. It is translated as CAYRQEGTGNTIYF.

A few counts support this clone. The V call is TRBV27, the J call TRBJ2-5; D is possibly TRBD2 (6 bases). The V end was cut by 4 bases, the J end by 5 bases, with 8 bases between. CDR1 is MNHEY and CDR2 is SMNVEV in the germline V gene (reference sequence). CDR3 length: 12 amino acids. In DNA form, the CDR3 reads TGTGCCAGCAGTTCGGGAGTTGAGACCCAGTACTTC. As protein: CASSSGVETQYF.

This rearrangement joins TRBV7-2 to TRBJ2-7; TRBD1 is a possible D gene (6 bases). This CDR3 comprises 15 residues. The germline CDR1 and CDR2 sequences are SGHTA and FQGNSA. V was trimmed by 3 bases and J by 0 bases, leaving 12 bases between them. The CDR3 region has the DNA TGTGCCAGCAGCTTTCCCGGGACATCCTCCTACGAGCAGTACTTC. Translated: CASSFPGTSSYEQYF. The variable domain in full, with the rest retrieved from reference TRBV7-2 and TRBJ2-7, is GAGVSQSPSNKVTEKGKDVELRCDPISGHTALYWYRQSLGQGLEFLIYFQGNSAPDKSGLPSDRFSAERTGGSVSTLTIQRTQQEDSAVYLCASSFPGTSSYEQYFGPGTRLTVT.

The CDR3: CASSPGGGSFRYEQYF. CDR3 coding DNA: TGTGCCAGCAGTCCCGGTGGGGGCAGCTTTAGGTACGAGCAGTACTTC. The chain has TRBV21-1 and TRBJ2-7; the D call of TRBD1 is as the table states it, not checked on the DNA. TRBV21-1 is listed as a pseudogene. There are 16 residues in the CDR3.

This clone has only one observation. The chain joins TRBV6-5 to TRBJ1-2; D might be TRBD1 (6 bases). The CDR3 spans 12 residues. Germline CDR1 and CDR2: MNHEY and SVGAGI. Between the trimmed V and J ends, which lost 5 bases and 13 bases, there was a span of 17 bases. The DNA for the CDR3 is TGTGCCAGCAGTACTCTACAGGGACCTGGCACCTTC. It codes for CASSTLQGPGTF.

The chain has TRBV11-3 and TRBJ2-6; D is unresolved. There are 18 residues in the CDR3. Germline lookup yields CDR1 SGHNT and CDR2 YENEEA. V was clipped by 2 bases and J by 2 bases, with 16 bases between them. The CDR3: CASSLMWVPVAGANVLTF. CDR3 DNA: TGTGCCAGCAGCTTAATGTGGGTTCCTGTGGCTGGGGCCAACGTCCTGACTTTC.

V usage is TRBV30 and J usage is TRBJ2-7; no definite D call. CDR3 length equals 13 residues. V was cut by 3 bases and J by 2 bases, with 11 bases left in between. Per the germline V gene, CDR1 is GTSNPN and CDR2 is SVGIG (reference sequence). As DNA, the CDR3 is TGTGCCTGGAGAAGGAGTGGGCCCTACGAGCAGTACTTC. Its translation is CAWRRSGPYEQYF. The full variable domain, in which reference TRBV30 and TRBJ2-7 provide the parts outside the CDR3, is SQTIHQWPATLVQPVGSPLSLECTVEGTSNPNLYWYRQAAGRGLQLLFYSVGIGQISSEVPQNLSASRPQDRQFILSSKKLLLSDSGFYLCAWRRSGPYEQYFGPGTRLTVT.

The chain combines TRBV7-9 with TRBJ2-6, with D uncertain. Germline assignment: CDR1 SEHNR and CDR2 FQNEAQ (reference sequence). The CDR3 totals 15 residues. V lost 1 base and J lost 0, with 4 bases in between. For the CDR3, the DNA is TGTGCCAGCAGCTTAGGAGACTCTGGGGCCAACGTCCTGACTTTC. Translation gives CASSLGDSGANVLTF.

This chain joins TRBV2 and TRBJ2-3; no clear D gene. The CDR3 runs 11 residues. Germline assignment: CDR1 SNHLY and CDR2 FYNNEI. Between the trimmed V and J ends, which lost 6 bases and 1 base, there was a span of 2 bases. The CDR3 DNA reads as TGTGCCAGCAGCCGCACAGATACGCAGTATTTT. Translation gives CASSRTDTQYF.

The CDR3 coding sequence is TGTGCCAGCAGCTTACAGGGGAGGTTTGATCAGCCCCAGCATTTT. The encoded protein is CASSLQGRFDQPQHF. V gene TRBV7-2 combines with J gene TRBJ1-5; perhaps TRBD1 as D (6 bases). Trimming shortened V by 2 bases and J by 5 bases, and 13 bases separated the two germline ends. Germline loops: CDR1 SGHTA, CDR2 FQGNSA. This CDR3 spans 15 amino acids.

CDR3 sequence reads: CASSQGAVLYGYTF. CDR3 coding DNA: TGCGCCAGCAGCCAGGGGGCGGTACTCTATGGCTACACCTTC. This rearrangement joins TRBV4-1 to TRBJ1-2; D is perhaps TRBD1 (6 bases). Per germline, CDR1 MGHRA and CDR2 YSYEKL. The V gene lost 3 bases and the J gene lost 4 bases, with 12 bases spanning the gap. This CDR3 comprises 14 residues.

J is TRBJ1-4 and V is TRBV14, with D unclear. V lost 1 base and J 0 bases, leaving 6 bases between the germline ends. This CDR3 spans 15 amino acids. Germline values: CDR1 SGHDN, CDR2 FVKESK. CDR3 bases: TGTGCCAGCAGCCAAGCGGGGACAACTAATGAAAAACTGTTTTTT. This codes for CASSQAGTTNEKLFF. Supplemented by reference TRBV14 and TRBJ1-4, the full variable domain reads EAGVTQFPSHSVIEKGQTVTLRCDPISGHDNLYWYRRVMGKEIKFLLHFVKESKQDESGMPNNRFLAERTGGTYSTLKVQPAELEDSGVYFCASSQAGTTNEKLFFGSGTQLSVL.

This sequence joins TRBV18 and TRBJ2-3, with 11 nucleotides matching TRBD1. Unmatched junction bases numbered 4, after V lost 4 bases and J lost 4 bases. Per germline, CDR1 KGHSH and CDR2 LQKENI. This CDR3 is 15 amino acids long. The CDR3 is CASSLGTGGADTQYF. The CDR3 DNA reads as TGTGCCAGCTCACTAGGGACAGGGGGAGCAGATACGCAGTATTTT.

The rearrangement joins TRBV28 to TRBJ2-1, with 13 bases matching TRBD2. Germline CDR1 reads MDHEN; CDR2 reads SYDVKM. V lost 6 bases, J lost 7 bases, and 9 bases stayed unmatched. The CDR3 spans 16 residues. CDR3 in DNA: TGTGCCAGCAGGTGGCGGACTAGCGGGGGTAGAAATGAGCAGTTCTTC. Protein sequence: CASRWRTSGGRNEQFF.

This chain joins TRBV29-1 and TRBJ2-7, with TRBD1 identical over 9 bases. The CDR3 covers 15 residues. CDR1 SQVTM and CDR2 ANQGSEA come from the germline V gene. The ends lost 4 bases at V and 8 bases at J; junction bases unmatched: 15. The CDR3 here is CSVAAGTGSRQQQYF. CDR3 DNA sequence: TGCAGCGTTGCCGCCGGGACAGGGTCCAGGCAGCAGCAGTACTTC.